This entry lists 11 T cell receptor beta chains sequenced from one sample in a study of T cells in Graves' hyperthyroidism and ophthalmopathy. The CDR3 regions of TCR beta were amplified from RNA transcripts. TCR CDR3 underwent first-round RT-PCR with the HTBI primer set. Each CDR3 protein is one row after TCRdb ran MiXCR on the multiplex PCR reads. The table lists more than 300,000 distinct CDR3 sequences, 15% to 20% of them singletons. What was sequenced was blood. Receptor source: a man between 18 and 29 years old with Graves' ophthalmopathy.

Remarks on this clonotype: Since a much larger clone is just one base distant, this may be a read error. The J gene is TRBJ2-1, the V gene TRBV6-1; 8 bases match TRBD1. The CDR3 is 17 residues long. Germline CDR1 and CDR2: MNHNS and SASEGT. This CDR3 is CTSSEIAQGGSYNEQFF. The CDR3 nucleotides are TGTACCAGCAGTGAAATCGCACAGGGGGGCTCCTACAATGAGCAGTTCTTC.

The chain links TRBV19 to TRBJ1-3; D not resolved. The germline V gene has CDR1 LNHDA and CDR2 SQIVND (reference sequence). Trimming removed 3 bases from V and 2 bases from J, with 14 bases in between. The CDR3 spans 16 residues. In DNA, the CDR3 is TGTGCCAGTAGTATCTCTTGGCTGAGGGCTGGAAACACCATATATTTT. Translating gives CASSISWLRAGNTIYF.

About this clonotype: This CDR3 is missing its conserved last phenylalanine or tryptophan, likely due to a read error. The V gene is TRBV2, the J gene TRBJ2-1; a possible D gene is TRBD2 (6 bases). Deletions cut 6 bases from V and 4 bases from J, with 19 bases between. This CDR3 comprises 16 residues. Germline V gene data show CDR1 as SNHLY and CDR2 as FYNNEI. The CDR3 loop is CASSLVLAGQYNEQFL. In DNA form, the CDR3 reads TGTGCCAGCAGCTTGGTTCTTGCGGGGCAATACAATGAGCAGTTCCTC.

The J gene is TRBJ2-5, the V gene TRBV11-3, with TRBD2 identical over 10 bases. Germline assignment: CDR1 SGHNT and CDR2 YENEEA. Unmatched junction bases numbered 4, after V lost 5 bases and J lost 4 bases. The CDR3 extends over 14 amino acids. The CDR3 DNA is TGTGCCAGCAGCCGAGCGGGGGGGCGAGAGACCCAGTACTTC. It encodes CASSRAGGRETQYF. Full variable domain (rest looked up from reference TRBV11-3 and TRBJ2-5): EAGVVQSPRYKIIEKKQPVAFWCNPISGHNTLYWYLQNLGQGPELLIRYENEEAVDDSQLPKDRFSAERLKGVDSTLKIQPAELGDSAVYLCASSRAGGRETQYFGPGTRLLVL.

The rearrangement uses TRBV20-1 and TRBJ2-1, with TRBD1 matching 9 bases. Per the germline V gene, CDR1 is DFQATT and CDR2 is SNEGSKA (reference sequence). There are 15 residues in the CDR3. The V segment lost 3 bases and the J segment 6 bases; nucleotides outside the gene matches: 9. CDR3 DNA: TGCAGTGCTAGCACCGCGGGACAGGGTGGCAATGAGCAGTTCTTC. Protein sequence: CSASTAGQGGNEQFF.

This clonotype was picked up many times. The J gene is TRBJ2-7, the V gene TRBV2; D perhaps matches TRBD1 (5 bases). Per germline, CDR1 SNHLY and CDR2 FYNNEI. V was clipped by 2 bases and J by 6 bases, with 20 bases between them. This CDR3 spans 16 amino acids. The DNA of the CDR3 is TGTGCCAGCAGTGAATGGGGAACAGGCAGGGCCCTCGAGCAGTACTTC. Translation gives CASSEWGTGRALEQYF.

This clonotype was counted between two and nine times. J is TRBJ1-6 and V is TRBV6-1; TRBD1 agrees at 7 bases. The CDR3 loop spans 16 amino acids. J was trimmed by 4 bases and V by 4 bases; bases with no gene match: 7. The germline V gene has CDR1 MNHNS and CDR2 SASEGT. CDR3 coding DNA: TGTGCCAGCAGTGGGACAGGTGGGTGGTATAATTCACCCCTCCACTTT. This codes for CASSGTGGWYNSPLHF.

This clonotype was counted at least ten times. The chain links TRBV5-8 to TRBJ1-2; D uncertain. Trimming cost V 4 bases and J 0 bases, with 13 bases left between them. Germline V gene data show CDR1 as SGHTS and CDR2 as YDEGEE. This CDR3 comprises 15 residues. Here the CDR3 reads CASSPPGLANYGYTF. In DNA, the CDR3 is TGTGCCAGCAGCCCGCCCGGGCTGGCTAACTATGGCTACACCTTC.

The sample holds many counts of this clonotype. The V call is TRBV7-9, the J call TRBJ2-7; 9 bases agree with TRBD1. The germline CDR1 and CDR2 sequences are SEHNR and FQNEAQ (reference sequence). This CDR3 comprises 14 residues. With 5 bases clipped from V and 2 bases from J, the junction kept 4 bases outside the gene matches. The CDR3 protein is CASSNRDRAYEQYF. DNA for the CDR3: TGTGCCAGCAGCAACCGGGACAGGGCCTACGAGCAGTACTTC.

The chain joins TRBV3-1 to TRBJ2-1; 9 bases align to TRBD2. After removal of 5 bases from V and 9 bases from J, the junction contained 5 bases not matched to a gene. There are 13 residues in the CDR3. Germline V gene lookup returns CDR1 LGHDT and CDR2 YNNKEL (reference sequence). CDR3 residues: CASSGSSGTEQFF. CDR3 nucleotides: TGTGCCAGCAGCGGTTCTAGCGGGACTGAGCAGTTCTTC.

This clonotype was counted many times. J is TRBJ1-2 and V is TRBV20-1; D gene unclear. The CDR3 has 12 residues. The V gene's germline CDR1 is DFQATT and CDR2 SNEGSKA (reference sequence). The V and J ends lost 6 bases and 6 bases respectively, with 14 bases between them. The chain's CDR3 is CSAATVGDGYTF. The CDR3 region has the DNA TGCAGTGCCGCGACGGTAGGAGATGGCTACACCTTC.